Only a few counts were recorded for the clone carrying this T cell receptor (beta chain). Its antigen is undetermined. The data belong to a study of post-analysis software for immune sequencing data. Study at large: Patients had relapsing-remitting, secondary progressive or progressive-relapsing multiple sclerosis; some lacked subtype. Study-wide results and caveats: People with multiple sclerosis had a significantly lower normalized Chao1 diversity than controls did.

cDNA libraries of TCR beta carried unique molecular identifiers. When roughly 1 to 10 million T cells were used, they gave a few hundred thousand cDNA molecules. TCRdb reprocessed the PCR reads via MiXCR and lists one record per CDR3 protein. The sample records about 540,000 distinct CDR3 sequences, under 40% being singletons. The receptor was derived from a girl under 18 with multiple sclerosis. Sequencing input: blood.

CDR3 sequence (DNA): TGCGCCAGCAGCCCCACCGCTCATACAGGGCGCACAGATACGCAGTATTTT. Its protein product is CASSPTAHTGRTDTQYF. The chain has TRBV5-1 and TRBJ2-3; D possibly corresponds to TRBD1 (6 bases). Between the trimmed V and J ends, which lost 4 bases and 1 base, there was a span of 19 bases. The CDR3 is 17 residues long. Germline V gene sequence: CDR1 SGHRS, CDR2 YFSETQ.